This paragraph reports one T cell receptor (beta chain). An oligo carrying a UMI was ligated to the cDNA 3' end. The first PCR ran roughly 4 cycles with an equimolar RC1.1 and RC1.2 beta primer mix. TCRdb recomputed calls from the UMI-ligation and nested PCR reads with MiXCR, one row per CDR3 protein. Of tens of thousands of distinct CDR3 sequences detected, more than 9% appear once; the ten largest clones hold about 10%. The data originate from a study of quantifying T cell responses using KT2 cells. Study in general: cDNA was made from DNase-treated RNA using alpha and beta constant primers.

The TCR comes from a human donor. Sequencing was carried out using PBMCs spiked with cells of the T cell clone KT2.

DNA for the CDR3: TGTGCCAGCAGTTTATTTGGGGGGGGAACCTACGAGCAGTACTTC. It yields the protein CASSLFGGGTYEQYF. The chain links TRBV27 to TRBJ2-7; 7 bases match TRBD2. The junction had 5 bases not matched to a gene; V was cut back by 1 base and J by 2 bases. Germline V CDR1 and CDR2: MNHEY, SMNVEV (reference sequence). This CDR3 has 15 amino acids.